This T cell receptor beta chain is drawn from a study of identical twins. Whole-study results and caveats: Not following the same donors, the study drew its conclusions from cross-sectional statistical analysis. Twins shared out-of-frame alpha sequences with excess low generation probability.

Everyone who donated was a healthy Caucasian. Deletions cut 5 bases from V and 1 base from J, with 6 bases between. Germline assignment: CDR1 SEHNR and CDR2 FQNEAQ (reference sequence). There are 13 residues in the CDR3. This clonotype has only a few counts. Its cognate antigen is unknown. A universal primer site was added by template switching, and unique molecular identifiers were carried by the cDNA. TCRdb re-analysed the 5' RACE reads in MiXCR, keeping a single row per CDR3 protein. The sample consists of around 490,000 distinct CDR3 sequences, about a fifth of them appearing once. These same data were also listed under a study on yellow fever vaccine responses in identical twins.

The sequenced sample consisted of CD4+ T cells sorted from blood. The TCR sequence derives from a young woman in good health. The V call is TRBV7-9, the J call TRBJ1-5, with D maybe TRBD1 (5 bases). The CDR3 region has the DNA TGTGCCAGCAGCGGGGGAAGCAATCAGCCCCAGCATTTT. Translated: CASSGGSNQPQHF.